One and the same sample provided the 8 T cell receptor beta chains below, sequenced in a study of T cell responses to AZD1222 COVID-19 vaccine. Only in-frame clones appear in the TCRdb table, and some are missing; sequencing was by immunoSEQ multiplex PCR. The data contain some 150,000 clones, under 95% of them singletons. The specimen comprised peripheral blood, sampled on day 0 of AZD1222 vaccination. Receptors originate from an adult in good health.

The rearrangement joins TRBV6-5 to TRBJ2-3; D perhaps matches TRBD1 (5 bases). Deletions cut 11 bases from V and 4 bases from J, with 19 bases between. From germline, CDR1 is MNHEY and CDR2 SVGAGI. The CDR3 runs to 14 residues. The CDR3, as DNA: TGTGCCCACAAGTCTTACTTACAGGCAGATACGCAGTATTTT. Residues: CAHKSYLQADTQYF.

The chain combines TRBV24-1 with TRBJ1-3; 7 bases fit TRBD1. The CDR3 runs 18 residues. The germline gives CDR1 KGHDR, CDR2 SFDVKD. V lost 2 bases, J lost 3 bases, and 12 bases stayed unmatched. CDR3 residues: CATSDCPRQGLGGNTIYF. The DNA for the CDR3 is TGTGCCACCAGTGATTGTCCGCGACAGGGCTTGGGTGGAAACACCATATATTTT.

The V and J genes are TRBV3-1 (or the pseudogene TRBV3-2) and TRBJ2-1; 8 nucleotides agree with TRBD2. Per germline, CDR1 LGHDT and CDR2 YNNKEL (reference sequence). The CDR3 sequence is 17 residues long. The J segment lost 1 base and the V segment lost 4 bases, leaving 9 bases of the junction unmatched. The CDR3 sequence: CASSPARLAGSYNEQFF. As DNA, the CDR3 is TGTGCCAGCAGCCCAGCCCGGCTAGCGGGTTCCTACAATGAGCAGTTCTTC.

The count of this clone is one. V gene TRBV3-1 (or the pseudogene TRBV3-2) combines with J gene TRBJ2-1; 10 bases map to TRBD2. In germline, CDR1 is LGHDT, CDR2 YNNKEL (reference sequence). V gave up 0 bases and J gave up 6 bases; unmatched junction bases: 2. CDR3 length: 15 amino acids. This CDR3 is CASSQEAGGSNEQFF. DNA for the CDR3: TGTGCCAGCAGCCAAGAAGCGGGAGGGTCCAATGAGCAGTTCTTC.

The V call is TRBV19, the J call TRBJ1-5; TRBD1 agrees at 9 bases. With V trimmed by 10 bases and J by 9 bases, 7 bases remained unmatched. Germline CDR1 is LNHDA and CDR2 is SQIVND (reference sequence). The CDR3 spans 12 residues. The CDR3 DNA is TGTGCCACCGGGACAGGGAGAATGCCCCAGCATTTT. Translating gives CATGTGRMPQHF.

The chain is built from TRBV6-1 and TRBJ2-1, with 9 nucleotides matching TRBD1. Germline V gene lookup returns CDR1 MNHNS and CDR2 SASEGT. J was trimmed by 6 bases and V by 3 bases; bases with no gene match: 6. The CDR3 sequence is 15 residues long. The CDR3 protein is CASSEGTGWGNEQFF. The CDR3 DNA sequence: TGTGCCAGCAGTGAGGGGACAGGGTGGGGCAATGAGCAGTTCTTC.

This clone was seen a handful of times. The V gene is TRBV5-4, the J gene TRBJ1-4; 7 nucleotides match TRBD1. This CDR3 is 15 amino acids long. Losses at the gene ends were 3 bases for V and 8 bases for J; bases not matched to a gene: 10. CDR1 and CDR2 (germline): SGHNT, YYREEE (reference sequence). The CDR3 sequence is CASSSNRGGKEKLFF. The CDR3 nucleotides are TGTGCCAGCAGCTCGAACAGGGGTGGGAAGGAAAAACTGTTTTTT.

CDR3 in amino acids: CASSLPVGETQYF. The CDR3 DNA is TGTGCCAGCAGTCTCCCGGTCGGGGAGACCCAGTACTTC. The gene calls are TRBV28 and TRBJ2-5; D gene uncertain. V lost 5 bases to trimming and J lost 5 bases, with 12 bases between them. The germline V gene has CDR1 MDHEN and CDR2 SYDVKM. The CDR3 covers 13 residues.